This passage covers 11 T cell receptor beta chains from one sample sequenced in a study of T cells in Graves' hyperthyroidism and ophthalmopathy. The investigators amplified TCR beta CDR3 regions from RNA transcripts. Using the HTBI primer set, a first-round RT-PCR was run on the TCR CDR3. MiXCR was run by TCRdb on the multiplex PCR reads, yielding one entry per CDR3 protein. The repertoire includes roughly 420,000 distinct CDR3 sequences, more than 15% of them detected once, and 12% to 15% sits in the top ten. The material sequenced was blood. These receptors originate from a woman aged 18-35 years with Graves' hyperthyroidism.

The chain is built from TRBV20-1 and TRBJ1-4, with 7 positions matching TRBD1. This CDR3 spans 15 amino acids. Trimming at V came to 1 base and at J to 7 bases, leaving 9 bases not matched to a gene. Germline V gene sequence: CDR1 DFQATT, CDR2 SNEGSKA (reference sequence). CDR3 bases: TGCAGTGCTAGAGCCAACAGGGGAGGTAGTGAAAAACTGTTTTTT. The encoded protein is CSARANRGGSEKLFF.

Only a few counts were recorded for this clonotype. The rearrangement links TRBV9 to TRBJ2-2, with D unclear. Trimming removed 0 bases at V and 5 bases at J, with 8 bases between. There are 14 residues in the CDR3. The germline V gene has CDR1 SGDLS and CDR2 YYNGEE. CDR3 nucleotides: TGTGCCAGCAGCGTAGTTCCTGGGACCGGGGAGCTGTTTTTT. This translates into CASSVVPGTGELFF.

This clonotype was counted many times. This rearrangement joins TRBV28 to TRBJ2-4, with D perhaps matching TRBD1 (5 bases). The germline CDR1 and CDR2 sequences are MDHEN and SYDVKM. Trimming removed 6 bases from V and 12 bases from J, with 15 bases in between. The CDR3 is 12 amino acids. As DNA, the CDR3 is TGTGCCAGCAGCATCCGGGCTGGGGCTCAGTACTTC. This gives the protein CASSIRAGAQYF.

The chain has TRBV11-2 and TRBJ2-5; 7 bases agree with TRBD1. Germline values: CDR1 SGHAT, CDR2 FQNNGV. After removal of 4 bases from V and 2 bases from J, the junction contained 1 base not matched to a gene. CDR3 length equals 13 residues. Here the CDR3 DNA reads TGTGCCAGCAGCTCGGACAGGCAAGAGACCCAGTACTTC. Protein sequence: CASSSDRQETQYF.

This clonotype was picked up many times. This chain links TRBV7-2 with TRBJ2-7; TRBD2 matches at 8 bases. CDR1 and CDR2 (germline): SGHTA, FQGNSA. Unmatched junction bases numbered 8, after V lost 5 bases and J lost 5 bases. The CDR3 extends over 14 amino acids. DNA for the CDR3: TGTGCCAGCAGCCTTAGGCGGGGGGACCACGAGCAGTACTTC. Its translation: CASSLRRGDHEQYF.

This clonotype was seen repeatedly, ten times or more. The rearrangement joins TRBV3-1 to TRBJ1-2, with 9 bases lining up with TRBD1. Germline CDR1 and CDR2: LGHDT and YNNKEL (reference sequence). The V gene end was trimmed by 5 bases and the J gene end by 8 bases; junction bases not matched to a gene: 6. CDR3 length: 13 residues. The CDR3 sequence: CASSGTGIEGYTF. As DNA, the CDR3 is TGTGCCAGCAGCGGGACAGGGATCGAGGGCTACACCTTC.

This clonotype was seen repeatedly, ten times or more. This rearrangement joins TRBV20-1 to TRBJ2-5; perhaps TRBD2 as D (5 bases). Trimming removed 0 bases at V and 1 base at J, with 9 bases between. Germline CDR1 DFQATT, CDR2 SNEGSKA (reference sequence). CDR3 size: 14 residues. The chain's CDR3 is CSARDGSGQETQYF. CDR3 sequence (DNA): TGCAGTGCTAGAGATGGGAGCGGCCAAGAGACCCAGTACTTC.

This clonotype has ten or more counts. The chain employs TRBV5-1 and TRBJ1-1; a possible D gene is TRBD1 (5 bases). The CDR3 consists of 14 residues. Germline loops: CDR1 SGHRS, CDR2 YFSETQ. Trimming removed 3 bases from V and 1 base from J, with 10 bases in between. The chain's CDR3 is CASSWTRGNTEAFF. The CDR3 nucleotides are TGCGCCAGCAGCTGGACAAGGGGGAACACTGAAGCTTTCTTT.

The chain recombines TRBV5-4 with TRBJ2-6; 10 nucleotides align to TRBD1. The V and J ends lost 3 bases and 2 bases, in that order; junction bases with no gene match: 5. This CDR3 is 17 amino acids long. Germline CDR1 SGHNT, CDR2 YYREEE (reference sequence). The CDR3 is CASSSQGTGAGANVLTF. DNA for the CDR3: TGTGCCAGCAGCTCCCAAGGGACAGGGGCTGGGGCCAACGTCCTGACTTTC.

The rearrangement joins TRBV12-3 or TRBV12-4 to TRBJ2-5; D uncertain. CDR3 length: 12 amino acids. The V end was cut by 5 bases, the J end by 4 bases, with 8 bases between. CDR3: CASSALGETQYF. The CDR3 coding sequence is TGTGCCAGCAGTGCCCTAGGAGAGACCCAGTACTTC.

This sequence joins TRBV4-1 and TRBJ2-7; TRBD1 matches 8 bases. CDR3 length: 15 amino acids. Losses at the gene ends were 1 base for V and 2 bases for J; bases not matched to a gene: 4. Germline CDR1 reads MGHRA; CDR2 reads YSYEKL. CDR3 region: CASSQGPGGTYEQYF. The CDR3 coding sequence is TGCGCCAGCAGCCAAGGGCCAGGGGGCACCTACGAGCAGTACTTC.